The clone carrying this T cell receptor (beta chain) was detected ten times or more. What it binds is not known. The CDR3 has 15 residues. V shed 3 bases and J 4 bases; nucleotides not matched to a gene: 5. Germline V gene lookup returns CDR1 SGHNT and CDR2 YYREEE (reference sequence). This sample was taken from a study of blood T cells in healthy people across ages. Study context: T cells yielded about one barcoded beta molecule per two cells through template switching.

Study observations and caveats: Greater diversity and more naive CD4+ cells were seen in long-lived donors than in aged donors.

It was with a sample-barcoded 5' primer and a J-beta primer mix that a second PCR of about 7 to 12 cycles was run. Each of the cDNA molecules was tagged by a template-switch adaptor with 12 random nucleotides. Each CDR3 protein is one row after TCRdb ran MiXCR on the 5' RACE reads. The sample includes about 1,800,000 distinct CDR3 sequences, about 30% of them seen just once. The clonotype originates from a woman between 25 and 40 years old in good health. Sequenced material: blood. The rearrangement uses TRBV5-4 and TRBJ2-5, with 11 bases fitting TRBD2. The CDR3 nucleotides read TGTGCCAGCAGCTCGGGACTAGCGGAAAGAGAGACCCAGTACTTC. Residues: CASSSGLAERETQYF.